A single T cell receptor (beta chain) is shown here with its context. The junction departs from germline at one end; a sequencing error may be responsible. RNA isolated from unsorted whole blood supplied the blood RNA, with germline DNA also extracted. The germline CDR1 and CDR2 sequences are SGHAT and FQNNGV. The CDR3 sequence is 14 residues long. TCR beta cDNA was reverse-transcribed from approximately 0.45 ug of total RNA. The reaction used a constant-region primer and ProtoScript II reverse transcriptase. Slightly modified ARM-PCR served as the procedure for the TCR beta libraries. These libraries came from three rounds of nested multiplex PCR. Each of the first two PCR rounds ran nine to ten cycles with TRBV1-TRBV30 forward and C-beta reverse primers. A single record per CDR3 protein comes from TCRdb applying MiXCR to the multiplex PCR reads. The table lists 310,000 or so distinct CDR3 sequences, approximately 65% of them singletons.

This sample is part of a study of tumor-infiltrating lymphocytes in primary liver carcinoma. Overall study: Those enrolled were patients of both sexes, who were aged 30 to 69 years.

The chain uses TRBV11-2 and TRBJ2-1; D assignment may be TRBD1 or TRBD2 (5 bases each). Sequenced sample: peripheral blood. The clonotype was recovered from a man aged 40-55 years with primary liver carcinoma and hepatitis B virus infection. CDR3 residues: CVSRYGTDHNEQFF. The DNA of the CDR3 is TGTGTCAGCAGATATGGGACGGACCACAATGAGCAGTTCTTC.